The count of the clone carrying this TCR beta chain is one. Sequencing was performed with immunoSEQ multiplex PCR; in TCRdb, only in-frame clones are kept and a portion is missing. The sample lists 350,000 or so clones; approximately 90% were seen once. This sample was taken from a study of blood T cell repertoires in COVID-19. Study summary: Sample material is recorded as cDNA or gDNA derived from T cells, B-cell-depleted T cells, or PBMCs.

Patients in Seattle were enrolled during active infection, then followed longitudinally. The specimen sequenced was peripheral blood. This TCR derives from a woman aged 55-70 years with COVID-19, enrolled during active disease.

The CDR3 sequence: CASTLPGLTSTDTQYF. The DNA of the CDR3 is TGTGCCAGCACGTTACCGGGTCTAACTAGCACAGATACGCAGTATTTT. The V and J genes are TRBV5-5 and TRBJ2-3, with D uncertain. There are 16 residues in the CDR3. Germline V gives CDR1 SGHKS, CDR2 YYEKEE (reference sequence). The V and J ends lost 6 bases and 0 bases respectively, with 17 bases between them.